The entry below gives a single T cell receptor (beta chain) sequence along with its context. The data derive from a study of PD-1 blockade in classical Hodgkin lymphoma. This CDR3 region has 13 residues. V shed 7 bases, J shed 8 bases, and the junction held 6 bases outside the gene matches. The germline gives CDR1 LNHDA, CDR2 SQIVND (reference sequence). Generated by immunoSEQ multiplex PCR, the TCRdb table keeps only in-frame clones and is missing some. The data hold 35,000 to 50,000 clones, with roughly 70% observed a single time. Described time point: cycle 4 day 1 (C4D1), after less than 7 weeks of nivolumab. Every patient experienced relapse after autologous stem cell transplantation, and brentuximab vedotin exposure varied.

V gene TRBV19 combines with J gene TRBJ1-1; TRBD1 matches at 11 bases. The sequences come from peripheral blood mononuclear cells (PBMCs), collected before the fourth cycle of nivolumab. The source of this sequence is a human donor with classical Hodgkin lymphoma. The CDR3 nucleotides are TGTGCCAGTACTGGACAGGGGGCTTCCGAAGCTTTCTTT. This encodes CASTGQGASEAFF.